The 18 T cell receptor beta chains below come from one sample, sequenced in a study of blood T cell repertoires in COVID-19. TCRdb's table, derived via immunoSEQ multiplex PCR, lists solely in-frame clones and lacks some. Of around 260,000 clones in the sample, 86% were seen once. Sequencing was performed on peripheral blood. The origin of the receptors is a woman in her 30s with active or convalescent COVID-19.

The chain combines TRBV20-1 with TRBJ2-1; 8 nucleotides agree with TRBD2. CDR1 and CDR2 (germline): DFQATT, SNEGSKA (reference sequence). The CDR3 totals 16 residues. The ends lost 3 bases at V and 2 bases at J; junction bases unmatched: 9. CDR3 amino acids: CSASTAGGDPYNEQFF. Written as DNA, the CDR3 is TGCAGTGCTAGTACGGCGGGGGGCGATCCCTACAATGAGCAGTTCTTC.

The chain has TRBV28 and TRBJ2-7; possibly TRBD2 for D (6 bases). From germline, CDR1 is MDHEN and CDR2 SYDVKM. Between the trimmed V and J ends, which lost 6 bases and 2 bases, there was a span of 14 bases. This CDR3 spans 14 amino acids. CDR3 sequence reads: CASRRDQITYEQYF. In nucleotides, the CDR3 is TGTGCCAGCAGGCGGGACCAAATTACCTACGAGCAGTACTTC.

This chain joins TRBV18 and TRBJ1-1; TRBD1 is a possible D gene (6 bases). Germline CDR1 reads KGHSH; CDR2 reads LQKENI. Trimming shortened V by 3 bases and J by 4 bases, and 21 bases separated the two germline ends. CDR3 length: 17 residues. This CDR3 reads CASSPSRGAGESTEAFF. CDR3 nucleotides: TGTGCCAGCTCACCCTCACGGGGGGCGGGGGAGAGCACTGAAGCTTTCTTT. Full variable domain (outside the CDR3, taken from reference TRBV18 and TRBJ1-1): NAGVMQNPRHLVRRRGQEARLRCSPMKGHSHVYWYRQLPEEGLKFMVYLQKENIIDESGMPKERFSAEFPKEGPSILRIQQVVRGDSAAYFCASSPSRGAGESTEAFFGQGTRLTVV.

This chain links TRBV9 with TRBJ2-7; 7 positions match TRBD2. CDR1 and CDR2 (germline): SGDLS, YYNGEE. V shed 4 bases, J shed 5 bases, and the junction held 9 bases outside the gene matches. The CDR3 consists of 14 residues. Here the CDR3 reads CASSPRTSFHEQYF. The CDR3 DNA follows: TGTGCCAGCAGCCCTCGGACTAGTTTCCACGAGCAGTACTTC.

This sequence joins TRBV4-2 and TRBJ1-2, with D unclear. Per germline, CDR1 LGHNA and CDR2 YNFKEQ. Trimming took off 0 bases at V and 5 bases at J, with 7 bases between the two ends. The CDR3 runs to 13 residues. This CDR3 reads CASSQDVRYGYTF. DNA for the CDR3: TGTGCCAGCAGCCAAGACGTACGGTATGGCTACACCTTC.

The chain combines TRBV19 with TRBJ2-7; D unclear. V lost 3 bases to trimming and J lost 0 bases, with 9 bases between them. This CDR3 comprises 14 residues. Germline CDR1 and CDR2: LNHDA and SQIVND (reference sequence). The CDR3: CASSISAISYEQYF. CDR3 sequence (DNA): TGTGCCAGTAGTATCAGCGCTATCTCCTACGAGCAGTACTTC.

This clone was counted only a few times. This chain connects TRBV12-3 or TRBV12-4 to TRBJ1-2, with D unclear. This CDR3 spans 9 amino acids. DNA of the CDR3: TGTTCGGAGCACGATGGCTACACCTTC. This translates into CSEHDGYTF.

This sequence joins TRBV10-3 and TRBJ2-7; the match to TRBD1 covers 10 bases. V was clipped by 0 bases and J by 2 bases; unmatched bases: 4. Germline loops: CDR1 ENHRY, CDR2 SYGVKD. The CDR3 sequence is 16 residues long. For the CDR3, the DNA is TGTGCCATCAGTGAGTCGGGGACAGGGGCCCCCTACGAGCAGTACTTC. Translating gives CAISESGTGAPYEQYF.

The rearrangement links TRBV6-5 to TRBJ1-1, with 8 positions matching TRBD1. The CDR3 loop spans 14 amino acids. The V segment lost 2 bases and the J segment 5 bases; nucleotides outside the gene matches: 4. In germline, CDR1 is MNHEY, CDR2 SVGAGI. CDR3 DNA sequence: TGTGCCAGCAGTTACGGCAGGGGGCATACTGAAGCTTTCTTT. Its protein is CASSYGRGHTEAFF.

This sequence joins TRBV5-5 and TRBJ1-4; D gene ambiguous. CDR1 is SGHKS, CDR2 YYEKEE, per germline (reference sequence). Trimming removed 1 base at V and 2 bases at J, with 9 bases between. This CDR3 is built from 15 residues. The CDR3 nucleotides are TGTGCCAGCAGCTTGCTCGGTGCTACTAATGAAAAACTGTTTTTT. Its translation is CASSLLGATNEKLFF. Together with reference TRBV5-5 and TRBJ1-4, the CDR3 gives the full variable domain: DAGVTQSPTHLIKTRGQQVTLRCSPISGHKSVSWYQQVLGQGPQFIFQYYEKEERGRGNFPDRFSARQFPNYSSELNVNALLLGDSALYLCASSLLGATNEKLFFGSGTQLSVL.

J is TRBJ1-3 and V is TRBV4-1; D is undetermined. The CDR3 runs 15 residues. V was clipped by 5 bases and J by 5 bases, with 16 bases between them. Germline V gives CDR1 MGHRA, CDR2 YSYEKL. The CDR3 region has the DNA TGCGCCAGCAGCTCTAGCCCGGGTTCAAGAAACACCATATATTTT. Its translation is CASSSSPGSRNTIYF.

This chain connects TRBV23-1 to TRBJ1-4; D perhaps matches TRBD1 (6 bases). TRBV23-1 is known as an ORF, though its function is uncertain. This CDR3 has 16 residues. Trimming left V 2 bases short and J 8 bases short, with 18 bases between. This chain's CDR3 is CASSQKIQGCGEKLFF. The CDR3 nucleotides read TGCGCCAGCAGTCAAAAAATTCAGGGGTGTGGGGAAAAACTGTTTTTT.

The chain is built from TRBV30 and TRBJ2-4; no clear D gene. Trimming took 0 bases from V and 0 from J, leaving 9 bases between them. Germline V gives CDR1 GTSNPN, CDR2 SVGIG (reference sequence). The CDR3 loop spans 15 amino acids. The CDR3 DNA is TGTGCCTGGAGTGTAGGCCGACTAGCCAAAAACATTCAGTACTTC. Its protein product is CAWSVGRLAKNIQYF.

CDR3 in amino acids: CALGGISSPLHF. DNA of the CDR3: TGTGCCCTCGGGGGTATTAGTTCACCCCTCCACTTT. This chain links TRBV28 with TRBJ1-6; possibly TRBD1 for D (5 bases). The CDR3 spans 12 residues. CDR1 is MDHEN and CDR2 is SYDVKM in the germline V gene. The germline V and J ends were trimmed by 11 bases and 9 bases, with 14 bases remaining between them.

V is TRBV2 and J is TRBJ2-2, with 9 nucleotides matching TRBD1. The CDR3 totals 14 residues. Germline lookup yields CDR1 SNHLY and CDR2 FYNNEI. The junction had 4 bases not matched to a gene; V was cut back by 5 bases and J by 6 bases. The CDR3 spells CASSYRGQAGELFF. CDR3 in DNA: TGTGCCAGCAGTTACAGGGGGCAGGCCGGGGAGCTGTTTTTT.

This rearrangement joins TRBV30 to TRBJ1-4; 8 positions match TRBD1. The trim removed 0 bases at V and 2 bases at J, leaving 5 bases unmatched. This CDR3 region has 16 residues. CDR1 and CDR2 (germline): GTSNPN, SVGIG (reference sequence). DNA for the CDR3: TGTGCCTGGAGTGTATACAGGGGGGGGACTAATGAAAAACTGTTTTTT. Encoded protein: CAWSVYRGGTNEKLFF.

The chain carries TRBV10-3 and TRBJ2-3; 12 bases line up with TRBD2. V shed 0 bases, J shed 6 bases, and the junction held 7 bases outside the gene matches. This CDR3 has 17 residues. The germline gives CDR1 ENHRY, CDR2 SYGVKD. In DNA, the CDR3 is TGTGCCATCAGTGAGTCAGGACTAGCGGGGCCGACGGATACGCAGTATTTT. This translates into CAISESGLAGPTDTQYF.

This sequence joins TRBV28 and TRBJ2-5, with D possibly being TRBD1 (6 bases). This CDR3 comprises 12 residues. Trimming took 5 bases from V and 5 from J, leaving 9 bases between them. Germline CDR1 reads MDHEN; CDR2 reads SYDVKM. CDR3 sequence: CASSGQRETQYF. Here the CDR3 DNA reads TGTGCCAGCAGTGGACAGAGGGAGACCCAGTACTTC.